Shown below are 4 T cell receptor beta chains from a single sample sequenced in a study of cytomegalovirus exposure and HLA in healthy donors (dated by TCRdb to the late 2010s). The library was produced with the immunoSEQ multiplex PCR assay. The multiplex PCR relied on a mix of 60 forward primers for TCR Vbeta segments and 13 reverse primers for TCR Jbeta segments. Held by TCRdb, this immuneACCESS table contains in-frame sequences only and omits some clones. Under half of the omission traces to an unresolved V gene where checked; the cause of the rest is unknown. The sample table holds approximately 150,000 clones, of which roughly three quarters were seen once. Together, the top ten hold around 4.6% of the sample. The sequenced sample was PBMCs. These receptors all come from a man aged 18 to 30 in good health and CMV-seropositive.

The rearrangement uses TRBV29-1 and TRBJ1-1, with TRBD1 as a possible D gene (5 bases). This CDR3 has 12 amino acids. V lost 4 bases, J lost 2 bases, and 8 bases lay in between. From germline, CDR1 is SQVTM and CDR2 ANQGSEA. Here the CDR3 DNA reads TGCAGCGTTGGACAGCCAAACACTGAAGCTTTCTTT. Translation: CSVGQPNTEAFF.

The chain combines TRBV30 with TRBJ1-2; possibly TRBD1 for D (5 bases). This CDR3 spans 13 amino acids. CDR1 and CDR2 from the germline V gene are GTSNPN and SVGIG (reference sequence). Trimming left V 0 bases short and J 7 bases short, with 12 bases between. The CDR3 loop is CAWSVRGESGYTF. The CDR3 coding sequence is TGTGCCTGGAGTGTACGGGGGGAAAGTGGCTACACCTTC.

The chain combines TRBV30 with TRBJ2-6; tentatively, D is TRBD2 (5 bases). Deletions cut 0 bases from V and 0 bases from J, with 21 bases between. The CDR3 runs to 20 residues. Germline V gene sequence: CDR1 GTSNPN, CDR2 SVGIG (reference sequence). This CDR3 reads CAWSVSRAGPFFSGANVLTF. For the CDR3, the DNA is TGTGCCTGGAGTGTATCGAGGGCCGGCCCATTCTTCTCTGGGGCCAACGTCCTGACTTTC.

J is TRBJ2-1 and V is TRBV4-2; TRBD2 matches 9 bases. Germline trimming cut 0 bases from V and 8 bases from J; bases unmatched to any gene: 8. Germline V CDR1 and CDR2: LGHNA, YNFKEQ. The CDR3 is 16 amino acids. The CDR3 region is CASSQDLQAGGDEQFF. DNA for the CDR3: TGTGCCAGCAGCCAAGATCTGCAAGCGGGAGGCGATGAGCAGTTCTTC.